The subject of this entry is one T cell receptor (beta chain). The target antigen is unknown. A multiplex PCR was run with 60 Vbeta primers and 13 Jbeta primers. Clones were read by immunoSEQ multiplex PCR, and TCRdb kept only the in-frame ones, dropping some. The data contain about 110,000 clones, about 73% of them singletons. The data belong to a study of cytomegalovirus exposure and HLA in healthy donors. Trimming pared 2 bases from V and 8 bases from J, leaving 6 bases between. The CDR3 length is 12 residues. Germline CDR1 is MDHEN and CDR2 is SYDVKM. The study, taken as a whole, reports: Cytomegalovirus association was assigned to 150 to 200 TCR beta chains.

This chain links TRBV28 with TRBJ1-4, with TRBD1 as a possible D gene (5 bases). The sequence was collected from a woman aged 25 to 39 in good health and CMV-seronegative. Sample: PBMCs. The CDR3 region is CASSLRGEKLFF. Here the CDR3 DNA reads TGTGCCAGCAGTTTACGGGGGGAAAAACTGTTTTTT.